These 14 T cell receptor beta chains share one sample of origin, sequenced in a study of blood T cell repertoires in COVID-19 (TCRdb year 2020). Receptors were amplified or captured by the immunoSEQ multiplex PCR assay. Not all clones reach the TCRdb copy of this immuneACCESS table, which keeps in-frame sequences only. Checked studies attribute under half of the gap to unresolved V genes and leave the rest unexplained. This sample comprises 110,000 or so clones, about 75% of them detected only once. The top ten clonotypes cover roughly 19% of the sample. The material sequenced was peripheral blood. The receptors shown here come from a woman in her seventies with acute or convalescent COVID-19.

The CDR3 here is CASSPPSGGYQETQYF. CDR3 in DNA: TGCGCCAGCAGCCCCCCTAGCGGGGGGTACCAAGAGACCCAGTACTTC. The gene calls are TRBV4-1 and TRBJ2-5; the match to TRBD2 covers 11 bases. V lost 4 bases and J lost 0; bases outside the gene matches: 4. The CDR3 extends over 16 amino acids. Looked up from germline, CDR1 is MGHRA and CDR2 is YSYEKL.

This chain joins TRBV18 and TRBJ1-1; 8 bases are shared with TRBD1. This CDR3 contains 15 residues. Germline assignment: CDR1 KGHSH and CDR2 LQKENI. Germline trimming cut 3 bases from V and 1 base from J; bases unmatched to any gene: 4. In DNA form, the CDR3 reads TGTGCCAGCTCACCTCAGGGACAGGCGAACACTGAAGCTTTCTTT. It yields the protein CASSPQGQANTEAFF.

The gene calls are TRBV4-3 and TRBJ1-1; D is uncertain. V was pared by 1 base and J by 6 bases, with 15 bases between. CDR3 size: 15 residues. The germline V gene encodes CDR1 LGHNA and CDR2 YSLEER. The CDR3 reads CASSQAITASPEAFF. For the CDR3, the DNA is TGCGCCAGCAGCCAAGCCATCACGGCTAGCCCTGAAGCTTTCTTT.

The chain uses TRBV14 and TRBJ1-5; tentative D call: TRBD1 (5 bases). Germline CDR1 SGHDN, CDR2 FVKESK. V was shortened by 1 base and J by 2 bases, with 12 bases between the two germline ends. This CDR3 comprises 16 residues. CDR3 coding DNA: TGTGCCAGCAGCCAAGTTGGCGTAGGGGGCAATCAGCCCCAGCATTTT. It translates to CASSQVGVGGNQPQHF.

This sequence joins TRBV2 and TRBJ1-2; no firm D call. The CDR3 runs to 14 residues. V dropped 5 bases and J dropped 6 bases, with 16 bases sitting between them. CDR1 and CDR2 (germline): SNHLY, FYNNEI. The CDR3 nucleotides read TGTGCCAGCAGTCTCCTCCAGGAAGTCGATGGCTACACCTTC. Translating it yields CASSLLQEVDGYTF.

This clone has only a few counts. The rearrangement joins TRBV3-1 (or the pseudogene TRBV3-2) to TRBJ2-1; TRBD2 matches at 9 bases. J lost 0 bases, V lost 5 bases, and 11 bases had no gene match. CDR1 LGHDT and CDR2 YNNKEL come from the germline V gene (reference sequence). This CDR3 contains 18 residues. The CDR3 DNA follows: TGTGCCAGCAGCGTACGCGGCGGGGGGGCTGGCTCCTACAATGAGCAGTTCTTC. The encoded protein is CASSVRGGGAGSYNEQFF.

CDR3 sequence: CASSQDQNTDTQYF. In DNA form, the CDR3 reads TGTGCCAGCAGCCAAGATCAGAACACAGATACGCAGTATTTT. This chain connects TRBV14 to TRBJ2-3; D unresolved. Trimming took 0 bases from V and 2 from J, leaving 6 bases between them. This CDR3 spans 14 amino acids. CDR1 is SGHDN, CDR2 FVKESK, per germline.

V gene TRBV29-1 combines with J gene TRBJ1-2; 8 bases fit TRBD1. The CDR3 extends over 13 amino acids. Germline CDR1 SQVTM, CDR2 ANQGSEA. The V and J ends lost 4 bases and 1 base, in that order; junction bases with no gene match: 2. The CDR3 DNA reads TGCAGCGTTGGACAGGGGATTAACTATGGCTACACCTTC. It encodes CSVGQGINYGYTF.

The chain has TRBV18 and TRBJ2-2, with unresolved D. The CDR3 is 15 residues long. V was shortened by 0 bases and J by 1 base, with 6 bases between the two germline ends. The germline V gene encodes CDR1 KGHSH and CDR2 LQKENI. CDR3 in amino acids: CASSPPNRNTGELFF. The CDR3, as DNA: TGTGCCAGCTCACCACCTAACAGGAACACCGGGGAGCTGTTTTTT.

The CDR3 loop reads CASSLGGRARANYGYTF. The CDR3 DNA follows: TGTGCCAGCAGCTTAGGGGGCAGGGCCCGAGCTAACTATGGCTACACCTTC. The chain carries TRBV13 and TRBJ1-2, with D possibly being TRBD1 (5 bases). This CDR3 has 17 residues. Per the germline V gene, CDR1 is PRHDT and CDR2 is FYEKMQ (reference sequence). The V end was cut by 0 bases, the J end by 0 bases, with 14 bases between. The entire variable domain, with the rest obtained from reference TRBV13 and TRBJ1-2, is as follows: AAGVIQSPRHLIKEKRETATLKCYPIPRHDTVYWYQQGPGQDPQFLISFYEKMQSDKGSIPDRFSAQQFSDYHSELNMSSLELGDSALYFCASSLGGRARANYGYTFGSGTRLTVV.

The V call is TRBV5-4, the J call TRBJ1-3; 7 nucleotides agree with TRBD1. The J segment lost 0 bases and the V segment lost 4 bases, leaving 4 bases of the junction unmatched. The CDR3 extends over 15 amino acids. Per the germline V gene, CDR1 is SGHNT and CDR2 is YYREEE (reference sequence). The CDR3 bases are TGTGCCAGCAGCCTTCAGGGGGGCTCTGGAAACACCATATATTTT. Amino acids: CASSLQGGSGNTIYF.

The chain joins TRBV18 to TRBJ1-2; D gene ambiguous. Germline values: CDR1 KGHSH, CDR2 LQKENI. The CDR3 is 15 amino acids. V was clipped by 2 bases and J by 5 bases, with 15 bases between them. The CDR3, as DNA: TGTGCCAGCTCACCAACTCAGGAAGGCTCATATGGCTACACCTTC. It translates to CASSPTQEGSYGYTF.

The chain combines TRBV7-2 with TRBJ2-2, with D perhaps matching TRBD1 (5 bases). V lost 6 bases and J 5 bases, leaving 16 bases between the germline ends. Germline V gene data show CDR1 as SGHTA and CDR2 as FQGNSA. The CDR3 covers 15 residues. The CDR3 sequence is CASRGSQGFTGELFF. CDR3 sequence (DNA): TGTGCCAGCAGGGGCTCCCAGGGTTTTACCGGGGAGCTGTTTTTT.

V and J are TRBV29-1 and TRBJ1-1, with a possible D match to TRBD1 (6 bases). V was shortened by 5 bases and J by 1 base, with 11 bases between the two germline ends. This CDR3 has 13 amino acids. Germline-derived CDR1 and CDR2 are SQVTM and ANQGSEA. CDR3 in DNA: TGCAGCGTTTGGCGGACAGAGAACACTGAAGCTTTCTTT. As protein: CSVWRTENTEAFF.